This T cell receptor (beta chain) stems from a study of blood T cell repertoires in COVID-19. Study-wide background: Sources were T cells, B-cell-depleted T cells, or PBMCs; the material itself was cDNA or gDNA.

As originally analysed: Scientists estimated how many nucleated cells there were by amplifying reference gene primers. Here immunoSEQ multiplex PCR was the method, and the copy in TCRdb shows in-frame clones only, minus some. The V and J calls and the clone size are those of that table, but D and trimming were determined from the DNA. The table lists about 370,000 clones, around 89% of them singletons. CDR3 size: 17 residues. With 4 bases removed from V and 5 bases from J, the gap between germline ends came to 23 bases. Germline loops: CDR1 LNHDA, CDR2 SQIVND (reference sequence). The rearrangement uses TRBV19 and TRBJ1-1, with TRBD1 as a possible D gene (6 bases). The TCR sequence derives from a woman in her 30s with COVID-19, enrolled during active disease. Sequences were obtained from peripheral blood. The chain's CDR3 is CASSKDRGEGVETEAFF. CDR3 bases: TGTGCCAGTAGTAAGGATCGAGGGGAGGGGGTGGAAACTGAAGCTTTCTTT.